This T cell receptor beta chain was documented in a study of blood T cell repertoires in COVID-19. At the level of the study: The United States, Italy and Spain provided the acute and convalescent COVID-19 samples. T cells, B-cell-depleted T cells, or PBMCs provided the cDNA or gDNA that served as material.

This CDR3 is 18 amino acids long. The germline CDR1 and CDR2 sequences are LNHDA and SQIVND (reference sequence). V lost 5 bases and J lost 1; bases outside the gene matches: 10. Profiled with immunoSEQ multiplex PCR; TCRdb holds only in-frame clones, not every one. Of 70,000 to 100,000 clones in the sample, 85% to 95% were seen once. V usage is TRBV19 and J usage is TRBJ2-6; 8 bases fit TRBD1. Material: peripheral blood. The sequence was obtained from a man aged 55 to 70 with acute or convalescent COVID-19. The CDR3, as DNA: TGTGCCAGTAGTCTCGGACAGGGCGGGGTATCTGGGGCCAACGTCCTGACTTTC. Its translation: CASSLGQGGVSGANVLTF.